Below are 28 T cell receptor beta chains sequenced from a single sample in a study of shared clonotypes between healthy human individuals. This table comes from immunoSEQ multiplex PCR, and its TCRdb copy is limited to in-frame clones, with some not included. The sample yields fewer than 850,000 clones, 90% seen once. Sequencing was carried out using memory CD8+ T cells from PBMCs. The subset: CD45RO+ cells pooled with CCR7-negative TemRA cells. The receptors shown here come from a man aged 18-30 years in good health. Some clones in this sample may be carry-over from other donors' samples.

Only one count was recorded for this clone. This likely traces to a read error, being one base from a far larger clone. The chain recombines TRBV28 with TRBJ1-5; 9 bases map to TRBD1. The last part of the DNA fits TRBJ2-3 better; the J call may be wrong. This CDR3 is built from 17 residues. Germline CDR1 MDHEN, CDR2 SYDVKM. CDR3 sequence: CASGTTQRDRVGQPQYF. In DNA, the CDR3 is TGTGCCAGCGGAACTACTCAACGGGACAGGGTAGGGCAGCCCCAGTATTTT.

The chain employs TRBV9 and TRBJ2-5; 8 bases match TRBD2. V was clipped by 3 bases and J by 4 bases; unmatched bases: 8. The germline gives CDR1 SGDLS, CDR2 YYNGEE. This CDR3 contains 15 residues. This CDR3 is CASSGKAGVGETQYF. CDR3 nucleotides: TGTGCCAGCAGCGGTAAAGCGGGAGTCGGAGAGACCCAGTACTTC.

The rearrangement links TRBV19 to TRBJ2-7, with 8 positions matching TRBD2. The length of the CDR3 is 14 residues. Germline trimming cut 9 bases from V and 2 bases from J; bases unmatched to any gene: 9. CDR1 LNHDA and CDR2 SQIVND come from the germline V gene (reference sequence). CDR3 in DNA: TGTGCCAGCGGGGGGGGACGTCCTCCCTACGAGCAGTACTTC. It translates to CASGGGRPPYEQYF.

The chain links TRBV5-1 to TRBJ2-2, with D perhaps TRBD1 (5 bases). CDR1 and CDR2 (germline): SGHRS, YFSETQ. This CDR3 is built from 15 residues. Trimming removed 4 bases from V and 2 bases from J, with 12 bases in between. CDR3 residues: CASSTPQANTGELFF. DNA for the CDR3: TGCGCCAGCAGCACCCCACAGGCCAACACCGGGGAGCTGTTTTTT.

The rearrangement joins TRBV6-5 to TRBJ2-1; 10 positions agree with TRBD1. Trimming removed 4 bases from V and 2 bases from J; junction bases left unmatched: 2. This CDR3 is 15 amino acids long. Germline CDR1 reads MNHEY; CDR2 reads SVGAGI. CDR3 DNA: TGTGCCAGCAGTTCGACAGGGGGCCCCTACAATGAGCAGTTCTTC. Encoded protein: CASSSTGGPYNEQFF.

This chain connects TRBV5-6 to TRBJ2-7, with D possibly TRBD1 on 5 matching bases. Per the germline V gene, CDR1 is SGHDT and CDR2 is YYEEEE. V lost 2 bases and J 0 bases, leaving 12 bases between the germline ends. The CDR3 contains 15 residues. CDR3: CASSLDQGHSYEQYF. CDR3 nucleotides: TGTGCCAGCAGCTTAGATCAGGGTCACTCCTACGAGCAGTACTTC.

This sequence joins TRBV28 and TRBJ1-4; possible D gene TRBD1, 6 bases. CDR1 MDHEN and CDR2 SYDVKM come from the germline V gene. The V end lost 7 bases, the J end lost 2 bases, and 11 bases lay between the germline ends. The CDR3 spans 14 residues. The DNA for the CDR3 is TGTGCCAGCAATCCGCAGGGGACTAATGAAAAACTGTTTTTT. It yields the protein CASNPQGTNEKLFF.

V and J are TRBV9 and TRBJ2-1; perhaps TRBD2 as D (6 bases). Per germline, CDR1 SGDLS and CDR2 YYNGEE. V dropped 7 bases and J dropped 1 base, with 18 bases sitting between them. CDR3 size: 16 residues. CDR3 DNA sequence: TGTGCCAGCGGCGGTGGTACGGGAGTGTCCTACAATGAGCAGTTCTTC. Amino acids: CASGGGTGVSYNEQFF. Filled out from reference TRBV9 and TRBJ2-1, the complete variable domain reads DSGVTQTPKHLITATGQRVTLRCSPRSGDLSVYWYQQSLDQGLQFLIQYYNGEERAKGNILERFSAQQFPDLHSELNLSSLELGDSALYFCASGGGTGVSYNEQFFGPGTRLTVL.

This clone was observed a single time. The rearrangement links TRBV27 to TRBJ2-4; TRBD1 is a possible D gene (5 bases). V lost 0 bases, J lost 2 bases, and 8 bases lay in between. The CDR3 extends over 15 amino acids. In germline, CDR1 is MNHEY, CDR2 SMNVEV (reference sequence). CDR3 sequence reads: CASSLSTDTKNIQYF. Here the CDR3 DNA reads TGTGCCAGCAGTTTATCGACGGACACCAAAAACATTCAGTACTTC.

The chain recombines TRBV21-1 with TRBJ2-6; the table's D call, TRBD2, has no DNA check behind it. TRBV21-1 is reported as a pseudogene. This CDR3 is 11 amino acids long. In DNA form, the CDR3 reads TGTGCCAACCTTTTCAGCGGCGTCCTGACTTTC. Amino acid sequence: CANLFSGVLTF.

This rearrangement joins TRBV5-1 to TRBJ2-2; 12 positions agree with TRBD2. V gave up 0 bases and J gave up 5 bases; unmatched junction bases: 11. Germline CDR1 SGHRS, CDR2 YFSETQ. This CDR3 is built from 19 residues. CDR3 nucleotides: TGCGCCAGCAGCTTGGTTTGGACTAGCGGGATCCCGAGGACCGGGGAGCTGTTTTTT. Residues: CASSLVWTSGIPRTGELFF. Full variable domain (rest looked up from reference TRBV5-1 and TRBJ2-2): KAGVTQTPRYLIKTRGQQVTLSCSPISGHRSVSWYQQTPGQGLQFLFEYFSETQRNKGNFPGRFSGRQFSNSRSEMNVSTLELGDSALYLCASSLVWTSGIPRTGELFFGEGSRLTVL.

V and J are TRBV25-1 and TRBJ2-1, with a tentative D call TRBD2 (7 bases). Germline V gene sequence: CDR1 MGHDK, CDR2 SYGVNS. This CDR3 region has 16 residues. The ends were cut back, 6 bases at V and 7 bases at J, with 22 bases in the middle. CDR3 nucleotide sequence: TGTGCCAGCAGCCCCACAGGGATGGCTAGCGGTAATGAGCAGTTCTTC. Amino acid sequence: CASSPTGMASGNEQFF.

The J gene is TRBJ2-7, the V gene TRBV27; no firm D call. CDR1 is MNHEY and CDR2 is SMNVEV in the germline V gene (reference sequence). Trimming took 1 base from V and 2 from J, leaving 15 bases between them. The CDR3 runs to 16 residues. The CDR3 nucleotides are TGTGCCAGCAGTTTATTTCTAGGGAAGTCGACCTACGAGCAGTACTTC. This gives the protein CASSLFLGKSTYEQYF.

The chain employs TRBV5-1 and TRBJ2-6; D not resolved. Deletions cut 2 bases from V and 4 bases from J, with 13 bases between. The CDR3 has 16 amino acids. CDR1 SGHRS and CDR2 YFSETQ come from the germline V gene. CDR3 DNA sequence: TGCGCCAGCAGCTTAAATCTTGCGCGCGGGGCCAACGTCCTGACTTTC. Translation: CASSLNLARGANVLTF.

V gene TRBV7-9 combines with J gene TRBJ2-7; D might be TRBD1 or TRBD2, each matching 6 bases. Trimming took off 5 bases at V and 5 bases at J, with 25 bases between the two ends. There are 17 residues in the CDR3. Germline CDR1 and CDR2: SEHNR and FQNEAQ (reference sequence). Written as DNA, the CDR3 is TGTGCCAGCAGCGGGGGGCCGGCGAGCCGAGGTATCCACGAGCAGTACTTC. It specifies CASSGGPASRGIHEQYF.

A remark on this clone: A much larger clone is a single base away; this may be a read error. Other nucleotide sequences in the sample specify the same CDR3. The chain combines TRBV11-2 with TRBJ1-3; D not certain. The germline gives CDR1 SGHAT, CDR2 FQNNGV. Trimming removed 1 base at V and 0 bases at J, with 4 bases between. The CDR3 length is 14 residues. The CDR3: CASSLGDSGNTIYF. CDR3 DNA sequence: TGTGCCAGCAGCTTAGGGGACTCTGGAAACACCATATATTTT.

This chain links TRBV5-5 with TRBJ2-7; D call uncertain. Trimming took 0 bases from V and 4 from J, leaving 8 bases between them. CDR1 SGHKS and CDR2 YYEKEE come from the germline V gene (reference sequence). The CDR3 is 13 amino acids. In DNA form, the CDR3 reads TGTGCCAGCAGCTTGGTTTCATTGTACGAGCAGTACTTC. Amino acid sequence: CASSLVSLYEQYF.

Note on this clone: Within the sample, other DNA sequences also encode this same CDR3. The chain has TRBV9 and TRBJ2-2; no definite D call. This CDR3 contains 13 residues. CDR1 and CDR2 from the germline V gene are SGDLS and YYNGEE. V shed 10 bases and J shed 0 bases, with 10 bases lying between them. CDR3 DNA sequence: TGTGCCTCGTCGCTCACGAACACCGGGGAGCTGTTTTTT. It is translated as CASSLTNTGELFF. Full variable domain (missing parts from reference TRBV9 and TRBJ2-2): DSGVTQTPKHLITATGQRVTLRCSPRSGDLSVYWYQQSLDQGLQFLIQYYNGEERAKGNILERFSAQQFPDLHSELNLSSLELGDSALYFCASSLTNTGELFFGEGSRLTVL.

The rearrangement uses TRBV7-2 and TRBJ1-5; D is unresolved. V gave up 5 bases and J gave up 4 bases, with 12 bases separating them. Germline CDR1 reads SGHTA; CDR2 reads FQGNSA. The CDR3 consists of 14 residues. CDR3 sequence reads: CASSVGSGNQPQHF. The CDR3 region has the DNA TGTGCCAGCAGCGTCGGGAGTGGGAATCAGCCCCAGCATTTT.

CDR3 protein: CASRERGNTFSYNEQFF. In DNA form, the CDR3 reads TGTGCCAGCAGGGAGCGGGGGAACACTTTCTCCTACAATGAGCAGTTCTTC. The V and J genes are TRBV2 and TRBJ2-1; TRBD2 matches at 8 bases. Germline assignment: CDR1 SNHLY and CDR2 FYNNEI. Unmatched junction bases numbered 10, after V lost 6 bases and J lost 0 bases. The CDR3 extends over 17 amino acids.

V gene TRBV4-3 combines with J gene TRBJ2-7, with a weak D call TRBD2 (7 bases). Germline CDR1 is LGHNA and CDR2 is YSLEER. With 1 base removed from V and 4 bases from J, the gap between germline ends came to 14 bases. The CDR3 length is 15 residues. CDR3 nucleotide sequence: TGCGCCAGCAGCCAAGGGCGGGGGCTAGGGTACGAGCAGTACTTC. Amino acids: CASSQGRGLGYEQYF.

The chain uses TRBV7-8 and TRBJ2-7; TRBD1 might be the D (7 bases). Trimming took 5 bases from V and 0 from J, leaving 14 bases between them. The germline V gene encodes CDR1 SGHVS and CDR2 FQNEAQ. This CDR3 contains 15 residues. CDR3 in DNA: TGTGCCAGCAGCCCGCGCGGGGACAGCTCCTACGAGCAGTACTTC. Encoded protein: CASSPRGDSSYEQYF.

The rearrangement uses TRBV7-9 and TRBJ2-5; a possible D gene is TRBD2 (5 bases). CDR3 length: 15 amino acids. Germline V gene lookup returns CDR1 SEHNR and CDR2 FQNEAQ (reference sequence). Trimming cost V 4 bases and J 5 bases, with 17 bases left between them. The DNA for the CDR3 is TGTGCCAGCAGCTCAGTTGGAAGCGGTTCGGAGACCCAGTACTTC. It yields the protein CASSSVGSGSETQYF.

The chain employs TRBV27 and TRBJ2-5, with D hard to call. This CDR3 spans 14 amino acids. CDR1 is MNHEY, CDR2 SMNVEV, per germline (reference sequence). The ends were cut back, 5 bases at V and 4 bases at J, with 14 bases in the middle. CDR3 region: CASSPYEDRETQYF. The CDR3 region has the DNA TGTGCCAGCAGTCCCTACGAGGACCGAGAGACCCAGTACTTC.

The DNA for the CDR3 is TGTGCCAGCAGCTTTTATCAGGGGCTCTACGAGCAGTACTTC. Amino acid sequence: CASSFYQGLYEQYF. The V call is TRBV7-9, the J call TRBJ2-7, with D possibly matching TRBD1 (6 bases). Germline loops: CDR1 SEHNR, CDR2 FQNEAQ (reference sequence). V was clipped by 3 bases and J by 3 bases, with 12 bases between them. The CDR3 has 14 amino acids.

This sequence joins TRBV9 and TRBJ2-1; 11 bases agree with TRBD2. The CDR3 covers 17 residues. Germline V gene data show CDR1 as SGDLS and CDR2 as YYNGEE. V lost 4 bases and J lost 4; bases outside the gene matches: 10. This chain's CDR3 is CASSIRRTSGPYNEQFF. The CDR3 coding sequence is TGTGCCAGCAGCATCCGGCGGACTAGCGGGCCGTACAATGAGCAGTTCTTC.

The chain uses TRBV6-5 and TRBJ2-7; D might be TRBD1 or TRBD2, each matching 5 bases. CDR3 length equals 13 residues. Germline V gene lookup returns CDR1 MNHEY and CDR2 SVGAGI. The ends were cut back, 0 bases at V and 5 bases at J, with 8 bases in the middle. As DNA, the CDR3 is TGTGCCAGCAGTTACTCGGGGGTCCACGAGCAGTACTTC. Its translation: CASSYSGVHEQYF.

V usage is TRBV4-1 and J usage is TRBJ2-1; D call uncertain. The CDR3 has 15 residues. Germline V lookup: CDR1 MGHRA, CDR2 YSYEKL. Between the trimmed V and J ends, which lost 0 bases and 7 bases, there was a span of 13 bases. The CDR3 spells CASSQERPAGNEQFF. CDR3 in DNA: TGCGCCAGCAGCCAAGAACGTCCAGCTGGTAATGAGCAGTTCTTC.